This T cell receptor (beta chain) was identified during a study of EBV T-cell therapy then PD-1 blockade in nasopharyngeal carcinoma. Note on this clone: The antigen is undetermined.

The data were produced by immunoSEQ multiplex PCR, yet TCRdb's version contains in-frame clones alone and is incomplete. Altogether 20,000 or so clones are present, 84% being singletons, with the ten largest covering 30% to 40%. The CDR3 is made up of 13 amino acids. In germline, CDR1 is LNHDA, CDR2 SQIVND (reference sequence). V lost 3 bases to trimming and J lost 2 bases, with 8 bases between them. Noted treatment: AdE1-LMPpoly-expanded autologous EBV-specific T-cell therapy followed by anti-PD-1 nivolumab. The gene calls are TRBV19 and TRBJ2-7; D is uncertain. The sample here was CD8+ T cells from blood, taken around day 35 from a patient whose treatment included autologous EBV-specific T cells and nivolumab. The TCR was taken from a man in his forties with nasopharyngeal carcinoma. Written as DNA, the CDR3 is TGTGCCAGTAGTATGGCCAGGACCTACGAGCAGTACTTC. This encodes CASSMARTYEQYF.